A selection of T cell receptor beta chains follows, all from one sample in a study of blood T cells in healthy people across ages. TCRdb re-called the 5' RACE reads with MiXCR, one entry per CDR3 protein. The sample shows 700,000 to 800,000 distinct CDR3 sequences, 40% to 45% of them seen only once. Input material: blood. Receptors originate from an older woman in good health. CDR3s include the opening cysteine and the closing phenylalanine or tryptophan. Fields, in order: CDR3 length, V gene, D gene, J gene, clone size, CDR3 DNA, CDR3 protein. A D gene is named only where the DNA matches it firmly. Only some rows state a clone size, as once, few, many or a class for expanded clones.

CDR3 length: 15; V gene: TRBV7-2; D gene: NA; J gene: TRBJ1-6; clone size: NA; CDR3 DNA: TGTGCCAGCCGCCGCGGGACACTCTATAATTCACCCCTCCACTTT; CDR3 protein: CASRRGTLYNSPLHF
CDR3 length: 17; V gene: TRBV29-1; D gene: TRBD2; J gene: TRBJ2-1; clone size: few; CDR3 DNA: TGCAGCGTTGAAGAGAGGGGCCGACTAGCGGGTGTAAATGAGCAGTTCTTC; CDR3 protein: CSVEERGRLAGVNEQFF
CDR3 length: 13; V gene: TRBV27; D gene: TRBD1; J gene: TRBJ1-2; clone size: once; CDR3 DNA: TGTGCCAGCAGTCCCCGACAGGGTAACAGCTACACCTTC; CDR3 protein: CASSPRQGNSYTF
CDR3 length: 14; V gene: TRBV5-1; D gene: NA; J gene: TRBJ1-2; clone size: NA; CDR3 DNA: TGCGCCAGCAGCTTGGGGCCGGGGCGCTATGGCTACACCTTC; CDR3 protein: CASSLGPGRYGYTF
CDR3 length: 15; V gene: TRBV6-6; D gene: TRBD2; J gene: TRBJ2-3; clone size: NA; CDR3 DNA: TGTGCCAGCAGTTACCAGCTAGCGGGCACAGATACGCAGTATTTT; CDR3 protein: CASSYQLAGTDTQYF
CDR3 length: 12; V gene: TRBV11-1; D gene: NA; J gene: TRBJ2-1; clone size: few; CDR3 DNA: TGTGCCAGCAGGCTAGGACTTAGTGAGCAGTTCTTC; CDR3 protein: CASRLGLSEQFF
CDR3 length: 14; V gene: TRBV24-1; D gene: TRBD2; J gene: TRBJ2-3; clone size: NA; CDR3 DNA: TGTGCCACCGGGGCTACTAGCGGGACAGATACGCAGTATTTT; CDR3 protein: CATGATSGTDTQYF
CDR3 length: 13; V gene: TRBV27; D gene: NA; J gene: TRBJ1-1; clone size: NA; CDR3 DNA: TGTGCCAGCATTCACGTGGGGAAAACTGAAGCTTTCTTT; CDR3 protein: CASIHVGKTEAFF
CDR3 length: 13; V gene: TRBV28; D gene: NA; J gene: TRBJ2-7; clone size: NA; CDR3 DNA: TGTGCCAGCAGTTCCGGGACTCACTACGAGCAGTACTTC; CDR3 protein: CASSSGTHYEQYF
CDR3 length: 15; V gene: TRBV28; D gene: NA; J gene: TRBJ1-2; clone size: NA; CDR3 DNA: TGTGCCAGCAGTTTGTCGGCAGGGCTTTACTATGGCTACACCTTC; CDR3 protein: CASSLSAGLYYGYTF
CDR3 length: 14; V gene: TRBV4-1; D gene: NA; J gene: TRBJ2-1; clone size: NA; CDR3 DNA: TGCGCCAGCAGCCAAGATAATCGGCTAGCAGTTCTGTTCTTC; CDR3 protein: CASSQDNRLAVLFF
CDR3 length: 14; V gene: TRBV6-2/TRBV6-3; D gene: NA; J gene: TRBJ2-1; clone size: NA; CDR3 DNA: TGTGCCAGCAGAAAGGCCGGTTCCTACAATGAGCAGTTCTTC; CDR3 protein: CASRKAGSYNEQFF
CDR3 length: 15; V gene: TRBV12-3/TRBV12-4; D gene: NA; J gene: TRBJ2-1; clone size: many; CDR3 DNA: TGTGCCAGCACCTCCCTAGGTCAATTTAGCAATGAGCAGTTCTTC; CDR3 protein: CASTSLGQFSNEQFF
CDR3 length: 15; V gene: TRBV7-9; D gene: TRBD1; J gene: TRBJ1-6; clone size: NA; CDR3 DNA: TGTGCCAGCAGCTCCCCGACAGGGCTCGAGTCACCCCTCCACTTT; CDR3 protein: CASSSPTGLESPLHF
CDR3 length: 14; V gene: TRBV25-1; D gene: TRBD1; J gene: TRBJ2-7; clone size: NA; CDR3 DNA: TGTGCCAGCAGTGACCCGGGACAGTCCCTTAGGCAGTACTTC; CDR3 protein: CASSDPGQSLRQYF
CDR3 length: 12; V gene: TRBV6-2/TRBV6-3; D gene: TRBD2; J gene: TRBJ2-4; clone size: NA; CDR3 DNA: TGTGCCAGCAGCCCGGGACTAGCGGGAATGTACTTC; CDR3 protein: CASSPGLAGMYF
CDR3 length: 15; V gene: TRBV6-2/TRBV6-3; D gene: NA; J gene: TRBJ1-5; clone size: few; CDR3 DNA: TGTGCCAGCACCCCGGGGGGAGGAATCAATCAGCCCCAGCATTTT; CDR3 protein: CASTPGGGINQPQHF
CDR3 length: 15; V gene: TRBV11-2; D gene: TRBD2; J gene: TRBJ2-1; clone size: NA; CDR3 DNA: TGTGCCAGCAGCGAAAGCGGGAGCCCCTACAATGAGCAGTTCTTC; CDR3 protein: CASSESGSPYNEQFF
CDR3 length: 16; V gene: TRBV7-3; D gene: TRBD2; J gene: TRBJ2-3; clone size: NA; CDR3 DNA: TGTGCCAGCAGTCGCGGACTAGCGGGGGCCAGGGATACGCAGTATTTT; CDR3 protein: CASSRGLAGARDTQYF
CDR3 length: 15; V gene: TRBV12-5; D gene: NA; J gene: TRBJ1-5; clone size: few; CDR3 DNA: TGTGCTAGTGGTTTAGAGGGGGTTGGTAATCAGCCCCAGCATTTT; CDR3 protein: CASGLEGVGNQPQHF
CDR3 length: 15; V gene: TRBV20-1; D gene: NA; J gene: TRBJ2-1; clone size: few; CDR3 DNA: TGCAGTGCGGAGAGACTCACAAGCTCCTACAATGAGCAGTTCTTC; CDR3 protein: CSAERLTSSYNEQFF
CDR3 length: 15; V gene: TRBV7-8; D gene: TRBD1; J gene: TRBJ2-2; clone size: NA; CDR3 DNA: TGTGCCAGCAGCGCCGGACAGGGGTTGGCCGGGGAGCTGTTTTTT; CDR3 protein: CASSAGQGLAGELFF
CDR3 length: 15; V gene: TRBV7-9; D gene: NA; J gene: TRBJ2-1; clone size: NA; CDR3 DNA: TGTGCCAGCAGCGGAGGGCCGGGACTCACCTACGAGCAGTTCTTC; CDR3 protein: CASSGGPGLTYEQFF
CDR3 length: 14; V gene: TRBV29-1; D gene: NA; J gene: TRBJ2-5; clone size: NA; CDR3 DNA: TGCAGCGTTGAAATGACAGTGCCGGGGGAGACCCAGTACTTC; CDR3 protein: CSVEMTVPGETQYF
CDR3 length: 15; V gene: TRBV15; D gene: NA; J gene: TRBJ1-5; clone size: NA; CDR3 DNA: TGTGCCACCAGCAGAGATCCAGGGAGCAATCAGCCCCAGCATTTT; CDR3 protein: CATSRDPGSNQPQHF
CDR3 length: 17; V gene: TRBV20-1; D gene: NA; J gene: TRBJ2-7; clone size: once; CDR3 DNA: TGCAGTGCTAGAGCGCCGAATCACGGGGGCCAAACCTACGAGCAGTACTTC; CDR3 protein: CSARAPNHGGQTYEQYF
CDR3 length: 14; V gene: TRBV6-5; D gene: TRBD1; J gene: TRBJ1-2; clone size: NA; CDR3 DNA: TGTGCCAGCAGTAGACAGGGGGTCACCTATGGCTACACCTTC; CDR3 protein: CASSRQGVTYGYTF
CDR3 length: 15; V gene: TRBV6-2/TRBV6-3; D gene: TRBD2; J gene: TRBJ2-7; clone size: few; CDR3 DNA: TGTGCCAGCAGACGCAGATTGGCGGGAGGCTACGAGCAGTACTTC; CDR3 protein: CASRRRLAGGYEQYF
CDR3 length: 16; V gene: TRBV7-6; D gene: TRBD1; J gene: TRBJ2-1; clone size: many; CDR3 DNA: TGTGCCAGCAGCTTAGCAGACAGGGCCCTTTACAATGAGCAGTTCTTC; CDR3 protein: CASSLADRALYNEQFF
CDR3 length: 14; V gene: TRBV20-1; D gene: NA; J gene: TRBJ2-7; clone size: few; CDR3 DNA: TGCAGTGCTAGATGGCCCCAGCCGTCCTACGAGCAGTACTTC; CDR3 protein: CSARWPQPSYEQYF
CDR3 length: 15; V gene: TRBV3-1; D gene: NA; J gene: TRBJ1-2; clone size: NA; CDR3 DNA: TGTGCCAGCAGCCAAGATGCTGCAGGGGCCTCTGGCTACACCTTC; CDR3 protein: CASSQDAAGASGYTF
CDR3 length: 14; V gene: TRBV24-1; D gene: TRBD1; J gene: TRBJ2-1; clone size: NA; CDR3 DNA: TGTGCCACCAGTGATTCGGACAGGGAGGAGGAGCAGTTCTTC; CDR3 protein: CATSDSDREEEQFF
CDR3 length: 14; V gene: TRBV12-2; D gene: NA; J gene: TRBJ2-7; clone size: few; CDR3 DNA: TGTGCAAGTCTCCTAGCGGGGGTTAACTACGAGCAGTACTTC; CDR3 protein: CASLLAGVNYEQYF
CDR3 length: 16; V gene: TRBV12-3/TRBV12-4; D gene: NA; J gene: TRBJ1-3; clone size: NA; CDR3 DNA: TGTGCCAGCACTGCCTCCGGCAAAACCTCTGGAAACACCATATATTTT; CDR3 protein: CASTASGKTSGNTIYF
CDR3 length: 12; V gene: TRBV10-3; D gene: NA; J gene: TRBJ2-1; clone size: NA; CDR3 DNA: TGTGCCATCAGTGAGAGGGCCGATGAGCAGTTCTTC; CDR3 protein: CAISERADEQFF
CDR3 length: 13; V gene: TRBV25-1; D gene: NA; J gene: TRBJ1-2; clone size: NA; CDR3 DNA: TGTGCCAGCAGTGGCCGGTCAATGGAGGGCTACACCTTC; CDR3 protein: CASSGRSMEGYTF
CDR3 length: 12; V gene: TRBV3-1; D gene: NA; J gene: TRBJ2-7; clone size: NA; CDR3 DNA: TGTGCTAGCGCCAGGAGCTCCTACGAGCAGTACTTC; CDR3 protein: CASARSSYEQYF
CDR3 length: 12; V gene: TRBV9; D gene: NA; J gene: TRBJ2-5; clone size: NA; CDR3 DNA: TGTGCCAGCAGCGTAGGAGGTGGGGCGCAGTACTTC; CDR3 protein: CASSVGGGAQYF
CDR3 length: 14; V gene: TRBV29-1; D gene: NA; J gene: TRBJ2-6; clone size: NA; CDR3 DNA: TGCAGCGTTCGACAGAGCTCTGGGGCCAACGTCCTGACTTTC; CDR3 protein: CSVRQSSGANVLTF
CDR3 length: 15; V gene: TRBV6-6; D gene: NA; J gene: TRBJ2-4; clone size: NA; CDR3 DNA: TGTGCCAGCAGTTACACGAGAGGGGTTGGAACCATTCAGTACTTC; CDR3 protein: CASSYTRGVGTIQYF
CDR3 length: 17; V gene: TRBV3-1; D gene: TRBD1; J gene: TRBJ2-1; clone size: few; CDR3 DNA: TGTGCCAGCAGCCGCCACTGGGGACAGGGAATTGACAATGAGCAGTTCTTC; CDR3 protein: CASSRHWGQGIDNEQFF
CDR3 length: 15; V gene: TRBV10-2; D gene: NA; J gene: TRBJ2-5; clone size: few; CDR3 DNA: TGCGCCAGCAGTGTACAGGGAGTGTCCCAAGAGACCCAGTACTTC; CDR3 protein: CASSVQGVSQETQYF
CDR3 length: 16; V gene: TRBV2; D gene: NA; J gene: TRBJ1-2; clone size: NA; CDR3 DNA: TGTGCCAGCAGTTTGGACACCCCCACACCTAACTATGGCTACACCTTC; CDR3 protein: CASSLDTPTPNYGYTF
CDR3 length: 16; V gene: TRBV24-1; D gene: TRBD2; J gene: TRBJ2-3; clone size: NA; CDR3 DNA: TGTGCCACCAGTGATCGGCTAGCGGGGGCGGGAGATACGCAGTATTTT; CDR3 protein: CATSDRLAGAGDTQYF
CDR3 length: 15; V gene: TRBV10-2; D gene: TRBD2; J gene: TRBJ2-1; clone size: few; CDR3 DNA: TGCGCCAGCAGACAATCTAGCGGGGGGTGGAATGAGCAGTTCTTC; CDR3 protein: CASRQSSGGWNEQFF
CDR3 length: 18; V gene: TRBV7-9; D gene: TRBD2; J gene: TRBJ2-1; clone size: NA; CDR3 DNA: TGTGCCAGCAGCTCGACTAGCGGGAGCGCGACAGAGAACAATGAGCAGTTCTTC; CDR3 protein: CASSSTSGSATENNEQFF
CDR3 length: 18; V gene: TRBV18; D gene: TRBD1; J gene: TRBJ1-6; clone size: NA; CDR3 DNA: TGTGCCAGCTCACCCATCACCCCCACAGGGGCTCTAAATTCACCCCTCCACTTT; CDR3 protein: CASSPITPTGALNSPLHF
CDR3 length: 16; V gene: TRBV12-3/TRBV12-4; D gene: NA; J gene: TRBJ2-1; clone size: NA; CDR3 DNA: TGTGCCAGCAGTTTATCGGGGGCCTCCATCTACAATGAGCCGTTCTTC; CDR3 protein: CASSLSGASIYNEPFF
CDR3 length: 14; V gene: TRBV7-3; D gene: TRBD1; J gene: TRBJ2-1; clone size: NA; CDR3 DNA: TGTGCCAGCAGCCTCCCGACAGGGGGCAATGAGCAGTTCTTC; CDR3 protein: CASSLPTGGNEQFF
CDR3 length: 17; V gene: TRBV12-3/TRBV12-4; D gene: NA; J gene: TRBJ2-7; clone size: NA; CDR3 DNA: TGTGCCAGCAGTCCGGCAGTGGGGCTTGCTGAATTGGGCGAGCAGTACTTC; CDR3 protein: CASSPAVGLAELGEQYF
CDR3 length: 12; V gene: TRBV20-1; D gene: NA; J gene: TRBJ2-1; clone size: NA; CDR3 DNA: TGCAGTGCTAGGTGGGGCTACAATGAGCAGTTCTTC; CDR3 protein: CSARWGYNEQFF
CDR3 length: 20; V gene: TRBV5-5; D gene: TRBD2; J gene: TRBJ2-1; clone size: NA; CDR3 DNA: TGTGCCAGCAGCTTGGGGAGGGGACTAGCGGGAGCCAGGTCCTACAATGAGCAGTTCTTC; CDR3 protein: CASSLGRGLAGARSYNEQFF
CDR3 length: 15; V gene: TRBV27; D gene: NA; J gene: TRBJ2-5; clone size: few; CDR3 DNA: TGTGCCAGCAGTTTGGGGGAACCATCCCAAGAGACCCAGTACTTC; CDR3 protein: CASSLGEPSQETQYF
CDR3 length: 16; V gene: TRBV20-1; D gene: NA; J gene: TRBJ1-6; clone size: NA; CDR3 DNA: TGCAGTGCTACTGATGGACAGCAAGATTATAATTCACCCCTCCACTTT; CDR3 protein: CSATDGQQDYNSPLHF
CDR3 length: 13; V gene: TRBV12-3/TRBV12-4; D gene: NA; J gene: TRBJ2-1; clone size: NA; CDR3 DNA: TGTGCCGACAGTCAGGACAGAAGCGATGAGCAGTTCTTC; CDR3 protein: CADSQDRSDEQFF
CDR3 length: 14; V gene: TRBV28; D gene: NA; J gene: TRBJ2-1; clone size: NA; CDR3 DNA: TGTGCCAGCAGTCCATACCAGCTACAGGAGACCCAGTTCTTC; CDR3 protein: CASSPYQLQETQFF
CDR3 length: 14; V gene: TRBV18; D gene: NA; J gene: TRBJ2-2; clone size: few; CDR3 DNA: TGTGCCAGCTCGCGAACTGACAGCACCGGGGAGCTGTTTTTT; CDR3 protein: CASSRTDSTGELFF